The 20 T cell receptor beta chains given below trace back to one sample, sequenced in a study of a mutant IDH1 vaccine in newly diagnosed glioma listed by TCRdb under 2021. This sample's time point label indicates: week 47, end of study. Each vaccine dose, consisting of 300 ug of a 20-mer mutant IDH1 peptide in Montanide, was administered subcutaneously with topical imiquimod. Library method: the immunoSEQ multiplex PCR assay. TCRdb carries this immuneACCESS record with in-frame sequences only. Its versions omit some clonotypes, under half of them owing to an unresolved V gene in the studies checked, with the rest unexplained. Across this sample there are fewer than 45,000 clones, with roughly 82% seen only once. The ten most abundant clones make up around 19% of the sample. These receptors lack a known antigen. The sample in question was PBMCs, obtained from a glioma patient whose treatment included an IDH1 peptide vaccine. Source of these receptors: a man aged 18 to 29 with glioma. Some clones in this sample may be carry-over from other donors' samples.

CDR3 nucleotide sequence: TGTGCCAGCAGCTTATATGACAGGGGCCAGCAGTTCTTC. Encoded protein: CASSLYDRGQQFF. The chain recombines TRBV7-6 with TRBJ2-1; 8 nucleotides agree with TRBD1. The CDR3 covers 13 residues. V dropped 2 bases and J dropped 11; count of bases not matched to a gene: 5. Germline V gene lookup returns CDR1 SGHVS and CDR2 FNYEAQ.

The chain has TRBV27 and TRBJ2-7, with 13 bases fitting TRBD2. The length of the CDR3 is 13 residues. V lost 8 bases to trimming and J lost 11 bases; unmatched junction nucleotides: 9. Looked up from germline, CDR1 is MNHEY and CDR2 is SMNVEV (reference sequence). The CDR3 nucleotides read TGTGCCAGCGGCCACGGTGGACTAGCGGGGGAGTACTTC. It codes for CASGHGGLAGEYF.

The chain recombines TRBV5-4 with TRBJ2-7; 7 nucleotides agree with TRBD1. V shed 6 bases, J shed 3 bases, and the junction held 9 bases outside the gene matches. Germline-derived CDR1 and CDR2 are SGHNT and YYREEE (reference sequence). The CDR3 totals 14 residues. CDR3 DNA: TGTGCCAGCACCAGAGGGACAGAGCTCTACGAGCAGTACTTC. It yields the protein CASTRGTELYEQYF.

This chain connects TRBV5-1 to TRBJ2-3; D is possibly TRBD1 or TRBD2 (5 bases each). Trimming shortened V by 1 base and J by 0 bases, and 21 bases separated the two germline ends. The length of the CDR3 is 19 residues. CDR1 SGHRS and CDR2 YFSETQ come from the germline V gene. The CDR3 DNA reads as TGCGCCAGCAGCTTGAGGTGGGACGGACTGAGAACTAGCACAGATACGCAGTATTTT. It is translated as CASSLRWDGLRTSTDTQYF.

The chain links TRBV30 to TRBJ1-5; D ambiguous. Germline V gene data show CDR1 as GTSNPN and CDR2 as SVGIG (reference sequence). V gave up 0 bases and J gave up 0 bases, with 9 bases separating them. CDR3 length equals 15 residues. The CDR3 spells CAWSVDIYSNQPQHF. The CDR3 DNA follows: TGTGCCTGGAGTGTTGATATCTATAGCAATCAGCCCCAGCATTTT.

The rearrangement joins TRBV19 to TRBJ1-5, with unresolved D. The V end was cut by 1 base, the J end by 0 bases, with 7 bases between. Germline V lookup: CDR1 LNHDA, CDR2 SQIVND (reference sequence). The CDR3 length is 15 residues. CDR3 DNA: TGTGCCAGTAGTATAGCGGTGTTTAGCAATCAGCCCCAGCATTTT. Translating it yields CASSIAVFSNQPQHF.

There are a few counts of this clone. The chain employs TRBV9 and TRBJ1-2, with D possibly TRBD1 on 6 matching bases. The CDR3 sequence is 14 residues long. Trimming stripped 0 bases from V and 5 bases from J, with 11 bases between. Per the germline V gene, CDR1 is SGDLS and CDR2 is YYNGEE. The CDR3 spells CASSVGGGEYGYTF. The CDR3, as DNA: TGTGCCAGCAGCGTAGGAGGGGGGGAATATGGCTACACCTTC.

The chain has TRBV4-2 and TRBJ2-5; no firm D call. From germline, CDR1 is LGHNA and CDR2 YNFKEQ. V lost 0 bases, J lost 4 bases, and 12 bases lay in between. The CDR3 loop spans 15 amino acids. The CDR3 spells CASSQDPQLRETQYF. Here the CDR3 DNA reads TGTGCCAGCAGCCAAGACCCTCAACTACGAGAGACCCAGTACTTC.

In regard to this clone: One end of the junction is discordant with germline, which a read error may explain. V is TRBV25-1 and J is TRBJ2-7, with D perhaps matching TRBD2 (6 bases). Germline V CDR1 and CDR2: MGHDK, SYGVNS. The CDR3 is 13 residues long. In DNA, the CDR3 is TGTGCCAGCAGTGATCGGGTCAGGGAGGTTCTCCACTTC. It codes for CASSDRVREVLHF.

The chain is built from TRBV25-1 and TRBJ2-6; no reliable D call. Germline V gene data show CDR1 as MGHDK and CDR2 as SYGVNS. V was cut by 6 bases and J by 0 bases, with 12 bases left in between. This CDR3 region has 16 residues. DNA of the CDR3: TGTGCCAGCAGCCCCCTTGGGGTCTCTGGGGCCAACGTCCTGACTTTC. It yields the protein CASSPLGVSGANVLTF.

The rearrangement links TRBV27 to TRBJ2-7; 7 nucleotides line up with TRBD1. The V segment lost 0 bases and the J segment 7 bases; nucleotides outside the gene matches: 9. Per germline, CDR1 MNHEY and CDR2 SMNVEV (reference sequence). The CDR3 loop spans 15 amino acids. DNA of the CDR3: TGTGCCAGCAGTTTATCTCGGACAGGTAGTATTGAGCAGTACTTC. It codes for CASSLSRTGSIEQYF.

This clone came up once. This sequence joins TRBV6-5 and TRBJ2-1, with 9 bases matching TRBD2. Losses at the gene ends were 3 bases for V and 5 bases for J; bases not matched to a gene: 2. Germline-derived CDR1 and CDR2 are MNHEY and SVGAGI. CDR3 size: 14 residues. The CDR3 sequence is CASSYSGGNNEQFF. Here the CDR3 DNA reads TGTGCCAGCAGTTATAGCGGGGGTAACAATGAGCAGTTCTTC.

The chain joins TRBV6-6 to TRBJ1-3; D not resolved. Germline lookup yields CDR1 MNHNY and CDR2 SVGAGI (reference sequence). The CDR3 totals 16 residues. V dropped 0 bases and J dropped 0 bases, with 9 bases sitting between them. CDR3 bases: TGTGCCAGCAGTTACTCAGGGCAAAGCTCTGGAAACACCATATATTTT. Translating gives CASSYSGQSSGNTIYF.

The V and J genes are TRBV4-3 and TRBJ1-4; the D gene is possibly TRBD1 (6 bases). CDR3 length: 19 residues. CDR1 is LGHNA and CDR2 is YSLEER in the germline V gene. V lost 1 base, J lost 6 bases, and 24 bases lay in between. CDR3 bases: TGCGCCAGCAGCCAAGGGGGCAGGGTAAGAAGAGAGGGGGATGAAAAACTGTTTTTT. It translates to CASSQGGRVRREGDEKLFF.

This chain joins TRBV6-1 and TRBJ1-4, with no clear D. Trimming removed 5 bases from V and 8 bases from J, with 18 bases in between. The germline V gene has CDR1 MNHNS and CDR2 SASEGT. This CDR3 has 15 residues. In DNA form, the CDR3 reads TGTGCCAGCAGTTCGCGGCCCCAGGTGGTCGAAAAACTGTTTTTT. It specifies CASSSRPQVVEKLFF.

V gene TRBV5-1 combines with J gene TRBJ2-7, with 10 nucleotides matching TRBD2. The junction had 17 bases not matched to a gene; V was cut back by 0 bases and J by 5 bases. This CDR3 spans 19 amino acids. Germline lookup yields CDR1 SGHRS and CDR2 YFSETQ. The CDR3 DNA reads as TGCGCCAGCAGCTTGGGTAGCAGGGGCAGCGGGGGGGCGTCGGACGAGCAGTACTTC. Translation: CASSLGSRGSGGASDEQYF.

This clone occurred a few times. In DNA form, the CDR3 reads TGTGCCAGCAGCCAAGATTTAGCGGGGGGGCGGACCGAGCAGTACTTC. Protein: CASSQDLAGGRTEQYF. This chain joins TRBV4-2 and TRBJ2-7, with TRBD2 matching over 11 bases. The length of the CDR3 is 16 residues. Losses at the gene ends were 0 bases for V and 6 bases for J; bases not matched to a gene: 7. CDR1 is LGHNA and CDR2 is YNFKEQ in the germline V gene.

This clone was recorded only once. V usage is TRBV29-1 and J usage is TRBJ2-2, with TRBD1 matching over 7 bases. Germline V lookup: CDR1 SQVTM, CDR2 ANQGSEA. The CDR3 is made up of 13 amino acids. The V and J ends lost 6 bases and 5 bases, in that order; junction bases with no gene match: 6. The CDR3 DNA is TGCAGCGTACGACAGGGTGTAACCGGGGAGCTGTTTTTT. Its protein is CSVRQGVTGELFF.

This clone was seen once. This chain uses TRBV19 with TRBJ1-4; no reliable D call. In germline, CDR1 is LNHDA, CDR2 SQIVND (reference sequence). Trimming pared 2 bases from V and 5 bases from J, leaving 6 bases between. The CDR3 consists of 13 residues. The CDR3 loop is CASSINRNEKLFF. CDR3 in DNA: TGTGCCAGTAGTATAAACAGAAATGAAAAACTGTTTTTT.

The chain joins TRBV4-3 to TRBJ2-5; D call uncertain. V gave up 0 bases and J gave up 5 bases, with 16 bases separating them. CDR1 and CDR2 from the germline V gene are LGHNA and YSLEER. There are 16 residues in the CDR3. The CDR3 DNA follows: TGCGCCAGCAGCCAAGATCCTCGGGCCCTGCGGGAGACCCAGTACTTC. Protein: CASSQDPRALRETQYF.